What follows describes a single T cell receptor (beta chain). Its antigen is unidentified. The entry originates in a study of CD8 T cell repertoires and HIV-1 epitope variants. Background on the study: Tested: three Gag epitope families, Nef HW9 and YT9. Findings and caveats of the study: Of roughly nine antigen-specific beta clonotypes, five to seven appeared to cross-react with escape variants.

TCRdb's table, derived via immunoSEQ multiplex PCR, lists solely in-frame clones and lacks some. This sample has approximately 5,000 clones; 55% to 70% occur once, and the top ten carry 40% to 45%. Looked up from germline, CDR1 is SEHNR and CDR2 is FQNEAQ (reference sequence). The CDR3 is 14 amino acids. V lost 4 bases to trimming and J lost 2 bases, with 11 bases between them. The sequence derives from a male donor with HIV. The material sequenced was cultured CD8+ T cells derived from PBMCs. V gene TRBV7-9 combines with J gene TRBJ2-5; D not certain. The CDR3 DNA sequence: TGTGCCAGCAGCTCGCTGGGCTTTCAAGAGACCCAGTACTTC. Encoded protein: CASSSLGFQETQYF.